The T cell receptor beta chain under discussion was sequenced for a study of response to subunit inactivated influenza vaccine (dated by TCRdb to the late 2010s). Study-wide context: To follow how T cells responded to a trivalent subunit inactivated influenza vaccine, the researchers relied on deep quantitative profiling of the T cell receptor repertoire. Study-wide conclusions, independent of this receptor: It was suggested by the authors that each seasonal influenza vaccination may recruit only a limited number of new T cells.

This clonotype was counted between two and nine times. The antigen it recognizes is unknown. No qualities accompany the bases; no much larger clone lies one base away. The library was produced with RT-PCR. Sequencer: Illumina HiSeq 2500. TCRdb reanalyzed the raw reads on its own, using fastp at Q25 for trimming and MiXCR for clone calling, and kept in-frame beta chains. Duplicate CDR3 protein sequences are folded into a single record with the most common DNA and genes. Present in this sample are around 470,000 distinct CDR3 sequences, approximately 7.2% of which were seen just once. About an eighth of the sample is in the top ten clones. Sequences were derived from PBMCs from blood, sampled less than 30 months after vaccination. This clonotype was sampled from a man aged 50-75 years who received an inactivated influenza vaccine. Donor details come from another sample of the same person, matched by shared clones.

The DNA reads as follows: TGTGCCAGCAGTTACTCGGCGTCCTCATGGAGTGCTAGCGGGTCAAAGGAGCAGTTCTTC. Its translation reads: CASSYSASSWSASGSKEQFF. Recombination connected TRBV6-2 or TRBV6-3 to TRBJ2-1; 8 bases in between match TRBD2. The CDR3 holds 20 amino acids from the cysteine to the phenylalanine. CDR3 DNA is the only sequence kept; it has 60 bases, read in frame from the first base. Via the germline V gene, CDR1 is MNHEY and CDR2 SVGEGT. V is cut back by 0 bases and J by 10 bases, with 23 bases in the junction unmatched.